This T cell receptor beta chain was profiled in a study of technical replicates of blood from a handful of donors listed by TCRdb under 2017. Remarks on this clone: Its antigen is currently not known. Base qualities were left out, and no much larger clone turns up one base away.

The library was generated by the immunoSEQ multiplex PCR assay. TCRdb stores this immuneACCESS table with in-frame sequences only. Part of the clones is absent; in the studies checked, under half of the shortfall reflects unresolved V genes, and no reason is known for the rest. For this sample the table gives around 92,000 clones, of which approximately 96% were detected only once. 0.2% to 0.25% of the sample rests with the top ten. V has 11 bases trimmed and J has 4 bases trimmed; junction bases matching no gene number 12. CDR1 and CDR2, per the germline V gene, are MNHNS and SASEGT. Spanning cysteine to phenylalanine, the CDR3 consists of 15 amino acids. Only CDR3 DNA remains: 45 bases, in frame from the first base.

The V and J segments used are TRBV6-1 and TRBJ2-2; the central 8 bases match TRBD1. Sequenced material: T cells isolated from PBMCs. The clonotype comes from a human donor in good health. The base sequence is TGTGCCCTAACAGGGGGTCCTCTTAGCACCGGGGAGCTGTTTTTT. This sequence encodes CALTGGPLSTGELFF.